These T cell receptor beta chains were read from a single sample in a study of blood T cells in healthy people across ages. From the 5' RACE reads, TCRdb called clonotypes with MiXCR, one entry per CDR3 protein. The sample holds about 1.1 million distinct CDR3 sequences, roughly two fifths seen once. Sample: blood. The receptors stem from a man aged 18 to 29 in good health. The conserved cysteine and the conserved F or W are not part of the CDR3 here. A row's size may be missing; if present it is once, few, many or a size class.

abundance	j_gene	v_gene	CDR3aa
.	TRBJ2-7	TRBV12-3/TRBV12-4	ASSLAGGYSYEQY
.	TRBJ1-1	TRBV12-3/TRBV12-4	ASSRTGLGTEAF
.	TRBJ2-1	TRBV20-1	SARVPGQGVNEQF
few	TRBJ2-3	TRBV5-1	ASSPRTGVRTDTQY
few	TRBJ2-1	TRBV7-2	ASRPGTGTYNEQF
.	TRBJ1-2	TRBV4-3	ASSQTGFMGGYT
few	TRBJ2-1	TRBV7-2	ASSLGQGNGEQF
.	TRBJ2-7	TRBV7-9	ASSATTGGPYEQY
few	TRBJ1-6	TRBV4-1	ASSQDPRSPLH
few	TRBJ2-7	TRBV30	AWSEAYEQY
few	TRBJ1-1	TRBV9	ASSEDRSMNTEAF
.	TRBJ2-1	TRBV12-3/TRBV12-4	ASLRGRNYNEQF
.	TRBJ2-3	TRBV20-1	SARALGKTDTQY
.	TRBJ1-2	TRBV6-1	ASTNRGSNYGYT
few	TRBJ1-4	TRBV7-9	ASSLPWATNEKLF
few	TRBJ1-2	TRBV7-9	ASSSLYSHYGYT
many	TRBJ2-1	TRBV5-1	ASSLENEQF
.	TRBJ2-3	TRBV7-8	ASSPTVEADTQY
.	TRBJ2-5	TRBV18	ASSPFLSTDKETQY
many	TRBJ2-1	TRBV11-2	ASSLALAANEQF
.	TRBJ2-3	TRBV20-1	SAGFTGVWTDTQY
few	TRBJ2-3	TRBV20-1	SARDRTGGVTDTQY
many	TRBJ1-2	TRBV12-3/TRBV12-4	ASSLLRGDGYT
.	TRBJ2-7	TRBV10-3	AIRETGGPVHEQY
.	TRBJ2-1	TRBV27	ASSGKPTAWNEQF
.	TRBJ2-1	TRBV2	ASTNRLAGNERF
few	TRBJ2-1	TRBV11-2	ASSLAGTNNEQF
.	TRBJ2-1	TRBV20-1	SARSSGNEQF
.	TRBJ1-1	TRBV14	ASSQGRQMNTEAF
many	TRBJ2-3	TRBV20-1	SARGQGTDTQY
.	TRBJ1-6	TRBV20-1	SAAWDRDNSPLH
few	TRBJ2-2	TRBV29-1	SVNRDSGELF
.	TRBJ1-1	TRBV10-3	ATRQLLNTEAF
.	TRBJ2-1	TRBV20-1	SASRAISYNEQF
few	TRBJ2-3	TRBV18	ASSPPGQGASDTQY
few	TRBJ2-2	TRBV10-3	ATAPRGGNTGELF
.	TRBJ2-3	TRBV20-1	SARDYGMRFVDTQY
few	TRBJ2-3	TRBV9	ASSVGQGASDTQY
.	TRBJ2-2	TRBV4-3	ASSQGDQITGELF
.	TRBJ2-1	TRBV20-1	SAPLAGYNEQF
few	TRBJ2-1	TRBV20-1	SASAVNEQF
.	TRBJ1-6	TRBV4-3	ASSQEHRGSPLH
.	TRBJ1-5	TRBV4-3	ASSHGQFQPQH
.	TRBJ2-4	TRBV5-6	ASSFRTGRNIQY
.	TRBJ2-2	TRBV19	ASSTSRQGGTGELF
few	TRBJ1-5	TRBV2	ASTPSRQLNQPQH
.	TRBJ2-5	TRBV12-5	ASGTAARGEETQY
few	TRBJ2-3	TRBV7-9	ASRGRGSTDTQY
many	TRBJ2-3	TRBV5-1	ASSLARGPDTQY
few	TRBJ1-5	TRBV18	ASSAGTGYNQPQH
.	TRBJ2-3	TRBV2	ASRRITDTQY
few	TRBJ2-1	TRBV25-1	ASSESSGQGYYEQF
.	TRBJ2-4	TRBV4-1	ASSQEEGRRRENIQY
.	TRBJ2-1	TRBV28	ASSSLGDSSYNEQF
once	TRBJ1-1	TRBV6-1	ASSDNTLGADTEAF
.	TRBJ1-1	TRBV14	ASSRHGAEAF
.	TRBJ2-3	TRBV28	ASSSPAGGRY
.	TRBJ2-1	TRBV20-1	SAWTDDSYNEQF
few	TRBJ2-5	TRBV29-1	SVTRAWEETQY